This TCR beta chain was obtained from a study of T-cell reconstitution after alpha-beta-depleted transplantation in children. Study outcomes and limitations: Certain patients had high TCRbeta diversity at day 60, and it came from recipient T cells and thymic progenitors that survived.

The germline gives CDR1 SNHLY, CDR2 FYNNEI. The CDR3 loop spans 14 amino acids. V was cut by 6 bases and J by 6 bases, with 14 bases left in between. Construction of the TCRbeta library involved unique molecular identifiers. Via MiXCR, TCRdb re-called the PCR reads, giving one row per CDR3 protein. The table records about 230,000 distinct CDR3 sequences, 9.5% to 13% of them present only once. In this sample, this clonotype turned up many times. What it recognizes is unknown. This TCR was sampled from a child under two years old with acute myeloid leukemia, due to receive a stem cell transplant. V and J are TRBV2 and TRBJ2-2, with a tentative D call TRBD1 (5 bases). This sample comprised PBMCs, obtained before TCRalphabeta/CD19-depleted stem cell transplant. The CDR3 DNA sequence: TGTGCCAGCAGAGGACGACAGTTAGCCGGGGAGCTGTTTTTT. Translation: CASRGRQLAGELFF. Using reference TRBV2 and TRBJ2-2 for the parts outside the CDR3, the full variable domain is EPEVTQTPSHQVTQMGQEVILRCVPISNHLYFYWYRQILGQKVEFLVSFYNNEISEKSEIFDDQFSVERPDGSNFTLKIRSTKLEDSAMYFCASRGRQLAGELFFGEGSRLTVL.